The sequence of this TCR beta chain was determined in a study of response to subunit inactivated influenza vaccine. At least ten counts were recorded for this clonotype. Trimming pared 3 bases from V and 2 bases from J, leaving 2 bases between. This CDR3 region has 13 residues. The germline gives CDR1 LGHDT, CDR2 YNNKEL (reference sequence). TCRdb analysed the RT-PCR reads with MiXCR anew, one entry per CDR3 protein. The table has hundreds of thousands of distinct CDR3 sequences, about 12% seen once; the top ten hold approximately 7.8%. The chain joins TRBV3-1 to TRBJ2-6; D is undetermined. The starting material was non-naive T cells sorted from PBMCs, obtained around two weeks before vaccination. The TCR originated in a man between 45 and 60 years old who received an inactivated influenza vaccine. The CDR3 reads CASSQAGANVLTF. CDR3 bases: TGTGCCAGCAGCCAGGCTGGGGCCAACGTCCTGACTTTC.